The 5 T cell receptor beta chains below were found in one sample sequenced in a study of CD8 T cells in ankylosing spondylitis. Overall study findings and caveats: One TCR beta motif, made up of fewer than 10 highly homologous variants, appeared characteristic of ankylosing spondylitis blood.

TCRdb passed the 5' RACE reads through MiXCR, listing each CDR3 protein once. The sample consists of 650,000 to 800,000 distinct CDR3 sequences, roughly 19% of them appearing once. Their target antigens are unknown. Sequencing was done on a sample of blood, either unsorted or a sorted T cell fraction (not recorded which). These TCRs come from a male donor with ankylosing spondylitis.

The CDR3 loop is CASSLSRDRPGDTGELFF. The CDR3 nucleotides are TGTGCCAGCAGCTTATCCCGGGACAGGCCAGGGGACACCGGGGAGCTGTTTTTT. The V and J genes are TRBV5-6 and TRBJ2-2; 8 positions match TRBD1. CDR3 length: 18 amino acids. The J segment lost 3 bases and the V segment lost 2 bases, leaving 12 bases of the junction unmatched. Germline loops: CDR1 SGHDT, CDR2 YYEEEE.

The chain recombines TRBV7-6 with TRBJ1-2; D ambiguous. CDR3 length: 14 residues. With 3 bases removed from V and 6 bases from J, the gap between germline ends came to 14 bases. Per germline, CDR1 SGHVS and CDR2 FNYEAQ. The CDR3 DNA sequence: TGTGCCAGCAGCTTCCGTGGGTTGGTAGATGGCTACACCTTC. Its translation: CASSFRGLVDGYTF.

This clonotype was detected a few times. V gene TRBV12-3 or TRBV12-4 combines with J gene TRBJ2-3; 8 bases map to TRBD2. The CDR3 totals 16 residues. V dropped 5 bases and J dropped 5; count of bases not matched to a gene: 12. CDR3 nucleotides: TGTGCCAGCAGTCCGACCCGTGGTAGCGGGGAAGATACGCAGTATTTT. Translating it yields CASSPTRGSGEDTQYF.

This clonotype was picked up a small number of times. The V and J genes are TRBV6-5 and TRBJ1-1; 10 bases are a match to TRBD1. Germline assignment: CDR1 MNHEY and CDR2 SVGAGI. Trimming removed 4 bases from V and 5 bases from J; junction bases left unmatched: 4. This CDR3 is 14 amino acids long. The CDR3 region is CASSSDRGRTEAFF. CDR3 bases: TGTGCCAGCAGTTCGGACAGGGGGAGAACTGAAGCTTTCTTT.

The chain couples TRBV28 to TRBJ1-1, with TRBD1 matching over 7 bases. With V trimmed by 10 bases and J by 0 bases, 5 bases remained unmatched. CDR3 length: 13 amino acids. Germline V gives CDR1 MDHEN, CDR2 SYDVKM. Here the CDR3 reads CATKGQMNTEAFF. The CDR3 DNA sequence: TGTGCCACGAAGGGACAGATGAACACTGAAGCTTTCTTT.